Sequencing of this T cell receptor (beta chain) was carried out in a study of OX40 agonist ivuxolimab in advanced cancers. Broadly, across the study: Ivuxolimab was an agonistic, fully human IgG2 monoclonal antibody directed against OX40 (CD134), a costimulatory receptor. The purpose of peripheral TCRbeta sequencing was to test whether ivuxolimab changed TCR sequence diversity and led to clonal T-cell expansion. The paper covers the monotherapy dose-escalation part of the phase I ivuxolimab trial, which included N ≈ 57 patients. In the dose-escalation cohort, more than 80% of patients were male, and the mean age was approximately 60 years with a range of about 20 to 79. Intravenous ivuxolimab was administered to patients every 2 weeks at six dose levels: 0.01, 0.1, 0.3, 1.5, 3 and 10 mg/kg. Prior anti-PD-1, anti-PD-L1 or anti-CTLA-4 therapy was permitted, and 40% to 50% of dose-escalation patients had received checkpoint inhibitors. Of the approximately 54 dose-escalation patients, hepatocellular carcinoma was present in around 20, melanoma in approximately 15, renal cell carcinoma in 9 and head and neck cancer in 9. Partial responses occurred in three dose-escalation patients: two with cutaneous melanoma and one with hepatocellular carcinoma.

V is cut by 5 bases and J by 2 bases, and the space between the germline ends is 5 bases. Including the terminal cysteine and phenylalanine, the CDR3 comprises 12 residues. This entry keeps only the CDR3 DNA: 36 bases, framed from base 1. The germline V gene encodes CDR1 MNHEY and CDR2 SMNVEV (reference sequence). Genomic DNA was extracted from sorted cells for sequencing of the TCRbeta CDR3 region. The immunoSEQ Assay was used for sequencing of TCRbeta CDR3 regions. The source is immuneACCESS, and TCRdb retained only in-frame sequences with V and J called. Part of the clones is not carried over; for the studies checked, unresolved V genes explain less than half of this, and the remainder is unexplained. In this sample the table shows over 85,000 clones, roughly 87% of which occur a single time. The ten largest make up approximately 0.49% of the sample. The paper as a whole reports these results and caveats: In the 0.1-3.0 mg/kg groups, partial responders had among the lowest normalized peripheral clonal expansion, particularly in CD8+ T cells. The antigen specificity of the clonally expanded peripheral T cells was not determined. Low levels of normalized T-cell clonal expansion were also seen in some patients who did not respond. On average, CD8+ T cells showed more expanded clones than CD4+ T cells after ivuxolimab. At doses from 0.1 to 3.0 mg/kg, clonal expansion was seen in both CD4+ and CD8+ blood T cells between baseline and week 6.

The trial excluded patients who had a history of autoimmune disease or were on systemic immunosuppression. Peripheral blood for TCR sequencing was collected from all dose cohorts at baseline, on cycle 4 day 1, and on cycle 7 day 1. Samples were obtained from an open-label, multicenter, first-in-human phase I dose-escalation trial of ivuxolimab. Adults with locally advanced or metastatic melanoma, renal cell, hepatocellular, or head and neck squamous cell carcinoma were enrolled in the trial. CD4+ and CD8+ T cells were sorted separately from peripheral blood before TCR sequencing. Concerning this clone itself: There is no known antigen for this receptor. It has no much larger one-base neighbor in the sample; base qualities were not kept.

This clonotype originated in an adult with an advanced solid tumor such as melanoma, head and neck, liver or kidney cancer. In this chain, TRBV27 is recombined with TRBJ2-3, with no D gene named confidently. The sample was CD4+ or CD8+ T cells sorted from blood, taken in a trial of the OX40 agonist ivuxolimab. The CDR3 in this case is CASSPPTDTQYF. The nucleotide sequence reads TGTGCCAGCAGTCCACCCACAGATACGCAGTATTTT.